The 22 T cell receptor beta chains below were found in one sample sequenced in a study of early T cells in non-severe SARS-CoV-2 infection (dated by TCRdb to about 2021). The library was obtained by 5' RACE. The sequencer listed for this sample is NextSeq 500. The public reads were quality trimmed at Q25 with fastp and then assembled into clones with MiXCR by TCRdb, keeping productive beta chains. Duplicate CDR3 protein sequences are folded into a single record with the most common DNA and genes. The sample table records 85,000 to 95,000 distinct CDR3 sequences; 14% to 15% of these occur just once. The top ten clones comprise approximately 0.5% of the sample. The source material was whole blood. These receptors came from an adult who was a healthcare worker with PCR-confirmed SARS-CoV-2 infection or an uninfected control (not recorded which).

The sample holds many counts of this clonotype. The V and J genes are TRBV11-2 and TRBJ2-1; 7 nucleotides align to TRBD2. The junction had 10 bases not matched to a gene; V was cut back by 1 base and J by 4 bases. CDR1 and CDR2 (germline): SGHAT, FQNNGV. This CDR3 spans 17 amino acids. In DNA, the CDR3 is TGTGCCAGCAGCTTAGTTCGCTCCAGCGGGGTTTACAATGAGCAGTTCTTC. Encoded protein: CASSLVRSSGVYNEQFF.

This clonotype has more than one count but fewer than ten. The rearrangement uses TRBV7-8 and TRBJ2-7; tentatively, D is TRBD2 (7 bases). The CDR3 runs to 14 residues. Trimming pared 1 base from V and 5 bases from J, leaving 12 bases between. Germline lookup yields CDR1 SGHVS and CDR2 FQNEAQ. Here the CDR3 DNA reads TGTGCCAGCAGCTTAGTCGCGGGGGCCCACGAGCAGTACGTC. Protein product: CASSLVAGAHEQYV.

This clonotype appeared a few times. The chain couples TRBV6-1 to TRBJ2-4; D may be TRBD1 (6 bases). The CDR3 has 13 residues. V was clipped by 5 bases and J by 6 bases, with 11 bases between them. Per the germline V gene, CDR1 is MNHNS and CDR2 is SASEGT. Written as DNA, the CDR3 is TGTGCCAGCAGTACAGGGCGCAGAAACATTCAGTACTTC. It yields the protein CASSTGRRNIQYF.

This clonotype was observed a handful of times. The chain has TRBV5-1 and TRBJ2-5, with TRBD1 matching 9 bases. With V trimmed by 7 bases and J by 5 bases, 6 bases remained unmatched. The CDR3 has 13 amino acids. Germline CDR1 SGHRS, CDR2 YFSETQ. CDR3 in DNA: TGCGCCAGCGGGACAGGGTCTGGGGAGACCCAGTACTTC. Protein: CASGTGSGETQYF. The full variable domain, in which reference TRBV5-1 and TRBJ2-5 provide the parts outside the CDR3, is KAGVTQTPRYLIKTRGQQVTLSCSPISGHRSVSWYQQTPGQGLQFLFEYFSETQRNKGNFPGRFSGRQFSNSRSEMNVSTLELGDSALYLCASGTGSGETQYFGPGTRLLVL.

The rearrangement uses TRBV12-3 or TRBV12-4 and TRBJ2-1, with 7 bases fitting TRBD1. With V trimmed by 8 bases and J by 4 bases, 11 bases remained unmatched. The CDR3 covers 15 residues. The DNA of the CDR3 is TGTGCCAGCCACACTCCCGGGACAGAGTACAATGAGCAGTTCTTC. Its protein is CASHTPGTEYNEQFF.

The genes are TRBV24-1 and TRBJ1-2; 9 positions agree with TRBD1. The CDR3 extends over 16 amino acids. Germline V gives CDR1 KGHDR, CDR2 SFDVKD. J lost 3 bases, V lost 2 bases, and 6 bases had no gene match. DNA of the CDR3: TGTGCCACCAGTGATTCCCCGACAGGGGGTGACTATGGCTACACCTTC. Its protein product is CATSDSPTGGDYGYTF.

This clonotype has at least ten counts. CDR3 loop: CASSDRGRGLGTEAFF. DNA for the CDR3: TGCGCCAGCAGTGACAGGGGTCGTGGTTTGGGCACTGAAGCTTTCTTT. V is TRBV10-2 and J is TRBJ1-1; D is perhaps TRBD1 (6 bases). The CDR3 is 16 amino acids. Germline V gene lookup returns CDR1 WSHSY and CDR2 SAAADI. Between the trimmed V and J ends, which lost 3 bases and 4 bases, there was a span of 18 bases.

This clonotype was found a few times. V gene TRBV5-1 combines with J gene TRBJ2-1; 11 positions match TRBD1. The J segment lost 8 bases and the V segment lost 2 bases, leaving 6 bases of the junction unmatched. The CDR3 is 15 residues long. Germline V gene lookup returns CDR1 SGHRS and CDR2 YFSETQ. This CDR3 reads CASSLTGTGGYEQFF. The CDR3 region has the DNA TGCGCCAGCAGCTTAACCGGGACAGGGGGTTATGAGCAGTTCTTC.

This clonotype was counted many times. The chain employs TRBV7-2 and TRBJ2-5, with D hard to call. Per germline, CDR1 SGHTA and CDR2 FQGNSA. The CDR3 is 11 residues long. V was shortened by 3 bases and J by 6 bases, with 5 bases between the two germline ends. DNA of the CDR3: TGTGCCAGCAGCTTCGGTCAGACCCAGTACTTC. Its translation is CASSFGQTQYF.

This clonotype was recorded at least ten times. The chain links TRBV6-6 to TRBJ1-1; D unresolved. The CDR3 totals 15 residues. The V gene lost 0 bases and the J gene lost 4 bases, with 12 bases spanning the gap. In germline, CDR1 is MNHNY, CDR2 SVGAGI (reference sequence). The CDR3 spells CASSYSSGLSTEAFF. For the CDR3, the DNA is TGTGCCAGCAGTTACTCTTCAGGCTTGAGCACTGAAGCTTTCTTT.

The chain recombines TRBV6-6 with TRBJ2-3, with 8 positions matching TRBD2. Germline CDR1 is MNHNY and CDR2 is SVGAGI (reference sequence). The CDR3 is 15 amino acids. V lost 5 bases and J lost 4; bases outside the gene matches: 8. The CDR3 sequence is CASSKTGGAADTQYF. The CDR3 coding sequence is TGTGCCAGCAGTAAGACCGGGGGGGCAGCAGATACGCAGTATTTT.

This clonotype has a handful of counts. The CDR3 nucleotides read TGTGCCAGCAGCTTAGGAGTTACAGATACGCAGTATTTT. Encoded protein: CASSLGVTDTQYF. This chain links TRBV7-6 with TRBJ2-3; D not certain. Trimming stripped 1 base from V and 3 bases from J, with 5 bases between. CDR3 length: 13 amino acids. Germline V gene lookup returns CDR1 SGHVS and CDR2 FNYEAQ.

V usage is TRBV6-5 and J usage is TRBJ1-1, with D maybe TRBD1 (6 bases). Trimming shortened V by 5 bases and J by 1 base, and 11 bases separated the two germline ends. The CDR3 covers 14 residues. CDR1 is MNHEY, CDR2 SVGAGI, per germline. The CDR3, as DNA: TGTGCCAGCAGTGCAGGGGACTCGAACACTGAAGCTTTCTTT. Translated, it gives CASSAGDSNTEAFF.

This chain uses TRBV3-1 with TRBJ2-3; no definite D call. The CDR3 has 13 amino acids. V shed 7 bases and J shed 1 base, with 9 bases lying between them. Germline-derived CDR1 and CDR2 are LGHDT and YNNKEL (reference sequence). CDR3 nucleotide sequence: TGTGCCAGCACCCCCGAGGGCACAGATACGCAGTATTTT. It yields the protein CASTPEGTDTQYF.

This clonotype has ten or more counts. The J gene is TRBJ2-3, the V gene TRBV28, with 14 bases matching TRBD2. The germline V gene has CDR1 MDHEN and CDR2 SYDVKM. The junction had 2 bases not matched to a gene; V was cut back by 6 bases and J by 3 bases. CDR3 length: 15 amino acids. The CDR3 here is CASRGTSGRTDTQYF. CDR3 sequence (DNA): TGTGCCAGCAGAGGGACTAGCGGGAGAACAGATACGCAGTATTTT.

This chain connects TRBV7-2 to TRBJ1-4; maybe TRBD1 (6 bases). The CDR3 is 14 residues long. The V end was cut by 5 bases, the J end by 6 bases, with 13 bases between. Germline CDR1 is SGHTA and CDR2 is FQGNSA. The CDR3 sequence: CASSGQGRYEKLFF. Here the CDR3 DNA reads TGTGCCAGCAGCGGGCAGGGGCGTTATGAAAAACTGTTTTTT. The full variable domain, completed using reference TRBV7-2 and TRBJ1-4, is GAGVSQSPSNKVTEKGKDVELRCDPISGHTALYWYRQSLGQGLEFLIYFQGNSAPDKSGLPSDRFSAERTGGSVSTLTIQRTQQEDSAVYLCASSGQGRYEKLFFGSGTQLSVL.

V gene TRBV20-1 combines with J gene TRBJ1-1, with a weak D call TRBD1 (6 bases). Trimming stripped 3 bases from V and 3 bases from J, with 20 bases between. The CDR3 spans 16 residues. Germline CDR1 reads DFQATT; CDR2 reads SNEGSKA (reference sequence). The CDR3 spells CSARGPLLGGDTEAFF. The CDR3 DNA reads as TGCAGTGCTAGGGGCCCTTTGTTAGGGGGAGACACTGAAGCTTTCTTT.

This clonotype came up many times. V usage is TRBV5-1 and J usage is TRBJ2-3; TRBD1 or TRBD2 may be the D gene (6 bases each). V gave up 0 bases and J gave up 3 bases, with 8 bases separating them. Germline V gene lookup returns CDR1 SGHRS and CDR2 YFSETQ. This CDR3 is 14 amino acids long. CDR3 sequence reads: CASSLAGATDTQYF. Written as DNA, the CDR3 is TGCGCCAGCAGCTTGGCGGGGGCAACAGATACGCAGTATTTT.

This clonotype turned up a few times. The chain uses TRBV27 and TRBJ2-3; D gene uncertain. The CDR3 spans 13 residues. V shed 5 bases and J shed 1 base, with 7 bases lying between them. Germline values: CDR1 MNHEY, CDR2 SMNVEV (reference sequence). In DNA, the CDR3 is TGTGCCAGCAGTGGGATAGGCACAGATACGCAGTATTTT. It translates to CASSGIGTDTQYF.

There are a few counts of this clonotype. This chain links TRBV3-1 with TRBJ1-2; D ambiguous. V lost 4 bases to trimming and J lost 6 bases, with 12 bases between them. The CDR3 is made up of 13 amino acids. The germline CDR1 and CDR2 sequences are LGHDT and YNNKEL (reference sequence). In nucleotides, the CDR3 is TGTGCCAGCAGCCCGCCTCCCGTAGATGGCTACACCTTC. Its translation: CASSPPPVDGYTF.

J is TRBJ1-1 and V is TRBV5-1, with 10 nucleotides matching TRBD1. CDR1 is SGHRS, CDR2 YFSETQ, per germline. Trimming at V came to 3 bases and at J to 4 bases, leaving 18 bases not matched to a gene. The CDR3 totals 19 residues. CDR3 sequence reads: CASSYPTGGGTNAGTEAFF. CDR3 DNA: TGCGCCAGCAGCTACCCGACAGGGGGCGGTACGAATGCCGGCACTGAAGCTTTCTTT.

By proportion, this clonotype is medium-sized. The chain carries TRBV5-1 and TRBJ1-1; D is undetermined. The V end lost 2 bases, the J end lost 2 bases, and 7 bases lay between the germline ends. Germline-derived CDR1 and CDR2 are SGHRS and YFSETQ. The length of the CDR3 is 13 residues. The CDR3 reads CASSLTVNTEAFF. DNA of the CDR3: TGCGCCAGCAGCTTAACAGTTAACACTGAAGCTTTCTTT.